The sequence of this TCR beta chain was determined in a study of response to subunit inactivated influenza vaccine. Study-level results: The study's authors posited that every seasonal influenza vaccination enlists few new T cells.

TCRdb reanalysed the RT-PCR reads using MiXCR and keeps one entry per CDR3 protein. The sample holds roughly 670,000 distinct CDR3 sequences, 14% seen once. This CDR3 has 18 amino acids. With V trimmed by 5 bases and J by 10 bases, 20 bases remained unmatched. As concerns this clonotype: Antigen specificity is unknown.

The chain employs TRBV12-3 or TRBV12-4 and TRBJ2-1; 10 bases align to TRBD1. This clonotype was sampled from a man aged 45-60 years who received an inactivated influenza vaccine. Material: PBMCs from blood, obtained approximately 15 days before vaccination. The CDR3 is CASSSLFGTGAGYVEQFF. In DNA form, the CDR3 reads TGTGCCAGCAGTAGCTTATTCGGGACAGGGGCCGGCTATGTGGAGCAGTTCTTC.